The rows below give T cell receptor beta chains drawn from one sample of a study of T-cell reconstitution after alpha-beta-depleted transplantation in children. TCRdb used MiXCR to reprocess the PCR reads, holding one entry per CDR3 protein. The sample yields 250,000 to 300,000 distinct CDR3 sequences, about a tenth seen once. The sample here was PBMCs from the stem cell graft donor, taken from the stem cell graft. These receptor sequences come from a human donor who donated a stem cell graft to a child with SCID. CDR3s include the opening cysteine and the closing phenylalanine or tryptophan. A D gene is named only where the DNA matches it firmly. The size entry is marked missing in some rows and otherwise reads once, few, many or a size class.

CDR3aa: CASSRGTGGFANTEAFF
CDR3nt: TGTGCCAGCAGCCGGGGGACAGGGGGATTTGCGAACACTGAAGCTTTCTTT
v_gene: TRBV4-2
j_gene: TRBJ1-1
abundance: few
d_gene: TRBD1

CDR3aa: CASRDRKNQPQHF
CDR3nt: TGTGCCAGCAGGGACAGAAAAAATCAGCCCCAGCATTTT
v_gene: TRBV2
j_gene: TRBJ1-5
abundance: -
d_gene: -

CDR3aa: CAIRGTGGSHEQYF
CDR3nt: TGTGCCATCAGGGGGACAGGGGGCTCACACGAGCAGTACTTC
v_gene: TRBV10-3
j_gene: TRBJ2-7
abundance: -
d_gene: TRBD1

CDR3aa: CASSSGTTNTEAFF
CDR3nt: TGTGCCAGCAGTTCCGGGACAACGAACACTGAAGCTTTCTTT
v_gene: TRBV6-2/TRBV6-3
j_gene: TRBJ1-1
abundance: few
d_gene: -

CDR3aa: CAIRADGGVNEKLFF
CDR3nt: TGTGCCATCCGAGCGGACGGCGGAGTGAATGAAAAACTGTTTTTT
v_gene: TRBV10-3
j_gene: TRBJ1-4
abundance: few
d_gene: -

CDR3aa: CSAPRRGRTEAFF
CDR3nt: TGCAGTGCCCCTCGCAGGGGGCGGACTGAAGCTTTCTTT
v_gene: TRBV20-1
j_gene: TRBJ1-1
abundance: -
d_gene: TRBD1

CDR3aa: CASSQTVNNQPQHF
CDR3nt: TGTGCCAGCAGCCAGACAGTTAACAATCAGCCCCAGCATTTT
v_gene: TRBV12-3/TRBV12-4
j_gene: TRBJ1-5
abundance: many
d_gene: -

CDR3aa: CSAYSGTGLSTGELFF
CDR3nt: TGCAGTGCTTACTCCGGGACAGGGTTAAGCACCGGGGAGCTGTTTTTT
v_gene: TRBV20-1
j_gene: TRBJ2-2
abundance: few
d_gene: TRBD1

CDR3aa: CASSAPVSVEAFF
CDR3nt: TGTGCCAGCAGTGCCCCAGTGAGCGTTGAAGCTTTCTTT
v_gene: TRBV25-1
j_gene: TRBJ1-1
abundance: -
d_gene: -

CDR3aa: CASSFSGPGDTQYF
CDR3nt: -
v_gene: TRBV5-1
j_gene: TRBJ2-3
abundance: -
d_gene: -